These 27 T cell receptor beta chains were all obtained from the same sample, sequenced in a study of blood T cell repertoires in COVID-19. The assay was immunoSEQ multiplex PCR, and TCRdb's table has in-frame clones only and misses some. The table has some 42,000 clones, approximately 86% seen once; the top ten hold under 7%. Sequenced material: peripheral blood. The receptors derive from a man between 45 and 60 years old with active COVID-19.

The CDR3 loop is CASSDPGTGNTGELFF. CDR3 DNA: TGTGCCAGCAGTGACCCCGGGACAGGAAACACCGGGGAGCTGTTTTTT. The chain employs TRBV6-1 and TRBJ2-2, with 8 bases matching TRBD1. Germline values: CDR1 MNHNS, CDR2 SASEGT. The CDR3 is 16 residues long. The V and J ends lost 3 bases and 2 bases, in that order; junction bases with no gene match: 5.

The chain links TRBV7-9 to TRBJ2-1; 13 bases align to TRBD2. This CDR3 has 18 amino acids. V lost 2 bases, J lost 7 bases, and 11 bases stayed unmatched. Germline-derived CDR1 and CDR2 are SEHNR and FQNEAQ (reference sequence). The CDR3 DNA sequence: TGTGCCAGCAGCTTACCGATCAGACTAGCGGGAGGTAGGAATGAGCAGTTCTTC. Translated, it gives CASSLPIRLAGGRNEQFF.

CDR3 sequence: CASSRDTGNYYEQYF. The CDR3 nucleotides read TGCGCCAGCAGTCGAGACACAGGGAACTACTACGAGCAGTACTTC. The gene calls are TRBV5-1 and TRBJ2-7; tentatively, D is TRBD1 (6 bases). The V end was cut by 5 bases, the J end by 3 bases, with 18 bases between. There are 15 residues in the CDR3. In germline, CDR1 is SGHRS, CDR2 YFSETQ. Drawing the rest from reference TRBV5-1 and TRBJ2-7, the complete variable domain is KAGVTQTPRYLIKTRGQQVTLSCSPISGHRSVSWYQQTPGQGLQFLFEYFSETQRNKGNFPGRFSGRQFSNSRSEMNVSTLELGDSALYLCASSRDTGNYYEQYFGPGTRLTVT.

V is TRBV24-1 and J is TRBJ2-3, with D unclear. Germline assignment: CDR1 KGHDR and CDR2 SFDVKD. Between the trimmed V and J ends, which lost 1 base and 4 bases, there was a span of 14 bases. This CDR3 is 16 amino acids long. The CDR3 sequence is CATSDFSDMNPDTQYF. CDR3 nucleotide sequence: TGTGCCACCAGTGATTTCAGTGACATGAATCCAGATACGCAGTATTTT.

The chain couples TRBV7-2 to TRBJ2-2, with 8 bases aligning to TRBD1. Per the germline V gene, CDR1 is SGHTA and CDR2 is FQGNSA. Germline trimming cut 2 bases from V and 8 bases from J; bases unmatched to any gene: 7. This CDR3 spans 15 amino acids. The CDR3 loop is CASSLRGQGSGELFF. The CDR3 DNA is TGTGCCAGCAGCTTACGCGGACAGGGATCGGGGGAGCTGTTTTTT. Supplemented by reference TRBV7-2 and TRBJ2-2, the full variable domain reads GAGVSQSPSNKVTEKGKDVELRCDPISGHTALYWYRQSLGQGLEFLIYFQGNSAPDKSGLPSDRFSAERTGGSVSTLTIQRTQQEDSAVYLCASSLRGQGSGELFFGEGSRLTVL.

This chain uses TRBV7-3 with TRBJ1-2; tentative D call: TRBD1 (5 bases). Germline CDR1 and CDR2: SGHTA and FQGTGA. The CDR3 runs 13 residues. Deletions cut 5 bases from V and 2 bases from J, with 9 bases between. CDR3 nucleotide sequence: TGTGCCAGCAGCCCAGGGTTGAACTATGGCTACACCTTC. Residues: CASSPGLNYGYTF.

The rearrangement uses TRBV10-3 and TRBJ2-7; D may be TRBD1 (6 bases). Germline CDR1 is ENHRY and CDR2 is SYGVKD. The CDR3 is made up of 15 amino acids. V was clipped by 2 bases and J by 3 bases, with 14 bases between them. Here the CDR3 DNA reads TGTGCCATCAGTGAGGGAACACAGGGTGGCTACGAGCAGTACTTC. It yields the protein CAISEGTQGGYEQYF.

CDR3 residues: CASSVQGGTEAFF. As DNA, the CDR3 is TGTGCCAGCAGTGTCCAGGGAGGGACTGAAGCTTTCTTT. The rearrangement uses TRBV12-3 or TRBV12-4 and TRBJ1-1, with D possibly matching TRBD1 (5 bases). The CDR3 runs to 13 residues. Between the trimmed V and J ends, which lost 5 bases and 5 bases, there was a span of 12 bases.

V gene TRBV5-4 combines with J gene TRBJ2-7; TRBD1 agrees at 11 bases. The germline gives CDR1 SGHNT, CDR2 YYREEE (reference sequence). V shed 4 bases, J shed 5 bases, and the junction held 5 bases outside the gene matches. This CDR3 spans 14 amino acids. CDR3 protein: CASSPDRGRDEQYF. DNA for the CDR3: TGTGCCAGCAGCCCGGACAGGGGGCGGGACGAGCAGTACTTC.

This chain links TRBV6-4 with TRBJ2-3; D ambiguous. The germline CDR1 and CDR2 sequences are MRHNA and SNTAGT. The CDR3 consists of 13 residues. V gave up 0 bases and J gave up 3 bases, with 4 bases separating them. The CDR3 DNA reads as TGTGCCAGCAGTGACTCGGCAACAGATACGCAGTATTTT. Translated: CASSDSATDTQYF.

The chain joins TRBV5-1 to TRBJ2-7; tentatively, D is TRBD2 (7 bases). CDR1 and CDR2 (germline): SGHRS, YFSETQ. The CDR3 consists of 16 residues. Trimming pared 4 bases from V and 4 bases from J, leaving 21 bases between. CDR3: CASSLSGRGAGYEQYF. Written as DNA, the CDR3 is TGCGCCAGCAGCCTATCCGGTCGGGGGGCCGGGTACGAGCAGTACTTC.

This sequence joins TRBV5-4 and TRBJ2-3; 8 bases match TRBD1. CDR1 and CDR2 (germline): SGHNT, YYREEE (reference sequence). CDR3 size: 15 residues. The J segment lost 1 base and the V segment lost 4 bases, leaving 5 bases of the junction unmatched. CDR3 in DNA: TGTGCCAGCAGCGCATCAGGGGGCGGCACAGATACGCAGTATTTT. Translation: CASSASGGGTDTQYF.

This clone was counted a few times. CDR3 nucleotides: TGTGCCAGCAGCACTTCCGGGACAAGGGGCTTCGGCTACACCTTC. Its translation is CASSTSGTRGFGYTF. The chain joins TRBV5-4 to TRBJ1-2; the D gene is possibly TRBD1 (6 bases). This CDR3 region has 15 residues. V lost 4 bases and J 8 bases, leaving 21 bases between the germline ends. CDR1 SGHNT and CDR2 YYREEE come from the germline V gene (reference sequence).

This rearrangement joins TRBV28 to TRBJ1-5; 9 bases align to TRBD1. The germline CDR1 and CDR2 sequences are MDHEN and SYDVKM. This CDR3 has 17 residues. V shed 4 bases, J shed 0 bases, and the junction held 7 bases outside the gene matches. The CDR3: CASSWGQGSFSNQPQHF. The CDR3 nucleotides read TGTGCCAGCAGTTGGGGACAGGGATCGTTTAGCAATCAGCCCCAGCATTTT. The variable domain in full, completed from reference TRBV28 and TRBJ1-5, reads DVKVTQSSRYLVKRTGEKVFLECVQDMDHENMFWYRQDPGLGLRLIYFSYDVKMKEKGDIPEGYSVSREKKERFSLILESASTNQTSMYLCASSWGQGSFSNQPQHFGDGTRLSIL.

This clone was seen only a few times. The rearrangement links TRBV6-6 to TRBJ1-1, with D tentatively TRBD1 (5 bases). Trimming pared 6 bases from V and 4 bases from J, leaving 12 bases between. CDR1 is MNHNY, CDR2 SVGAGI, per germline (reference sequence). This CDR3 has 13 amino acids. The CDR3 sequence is CASRIREGTEAFF. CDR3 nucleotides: TGTGCCAGCAGAATCAGGGAGGGCACTGAAGCTTTCTTT.

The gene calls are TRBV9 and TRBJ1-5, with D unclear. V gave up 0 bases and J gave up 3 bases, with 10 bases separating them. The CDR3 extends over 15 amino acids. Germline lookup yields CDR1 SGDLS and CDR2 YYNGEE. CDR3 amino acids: CASSVGGSDNQPQHF. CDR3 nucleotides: TGTGCCAGCAGCGTAGGAGGGTCAGACAATCAGCCCCAGCATTTT.

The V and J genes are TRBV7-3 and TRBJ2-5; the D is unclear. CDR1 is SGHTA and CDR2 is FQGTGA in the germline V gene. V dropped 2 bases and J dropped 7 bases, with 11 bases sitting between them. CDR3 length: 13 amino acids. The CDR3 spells CASSLLGDGTQYF. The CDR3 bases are TGTGCCAGCAGCTTACTAGGTGACGGGACCCAGTACTTC.

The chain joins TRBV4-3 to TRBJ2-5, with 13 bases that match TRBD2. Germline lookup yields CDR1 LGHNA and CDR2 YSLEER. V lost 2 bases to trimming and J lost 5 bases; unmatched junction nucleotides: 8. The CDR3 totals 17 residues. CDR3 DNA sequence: TGCGCCAGCAGCCAAACCCCGGGACTAGCGGGGCGGGAGACCCAGTACTTC. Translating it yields CASSQTPGLAGRETQYF.

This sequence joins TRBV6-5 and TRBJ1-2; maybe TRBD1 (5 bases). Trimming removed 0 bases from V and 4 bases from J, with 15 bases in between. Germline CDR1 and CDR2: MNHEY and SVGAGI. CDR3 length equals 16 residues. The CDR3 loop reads CASSYSKSGGGYGYTF. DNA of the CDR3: TGTGCCAGCAGTTACTCGAAATCAGGCGGGGGCTATGGCTACACCTTC.

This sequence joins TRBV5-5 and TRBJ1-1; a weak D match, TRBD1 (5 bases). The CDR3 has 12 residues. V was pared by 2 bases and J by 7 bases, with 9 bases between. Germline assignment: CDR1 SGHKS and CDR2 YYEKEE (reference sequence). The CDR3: CASSFRQREAFF. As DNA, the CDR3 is TGTGCCAGCAGCTTCCGACAGCGTGAAGCTTTCTTT.

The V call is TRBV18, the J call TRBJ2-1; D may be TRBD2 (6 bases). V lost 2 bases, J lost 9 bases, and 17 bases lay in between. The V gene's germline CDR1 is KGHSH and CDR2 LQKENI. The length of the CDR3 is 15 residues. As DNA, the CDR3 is TGTGCCAGCTCACCAAATAATGGAGGGAACGGTGAGCAGTTCTTC. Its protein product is CASSPNNGGNGEQFF.

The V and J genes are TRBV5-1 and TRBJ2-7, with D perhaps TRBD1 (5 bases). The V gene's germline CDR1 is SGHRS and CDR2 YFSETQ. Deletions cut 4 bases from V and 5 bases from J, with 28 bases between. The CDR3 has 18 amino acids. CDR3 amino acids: CASSPWGRDTYFPHEQYF. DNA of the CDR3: TGCGCCAGCAGCCCTTGGGGCCGCGACACTTATTTCCCCCACGAGCAGTACTTC. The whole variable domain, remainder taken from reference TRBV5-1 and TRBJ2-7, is KAGVTQTPRYLIKTRGQQVTLSCSPISGHRSVSWYQQTPGQGLQFLFEYFSETQRNKGNFPGRFSGRQFSNSRSEMNVSTLELGDSALYLCASSPWGRDTYFPHEQYFGPGTRLTVT.

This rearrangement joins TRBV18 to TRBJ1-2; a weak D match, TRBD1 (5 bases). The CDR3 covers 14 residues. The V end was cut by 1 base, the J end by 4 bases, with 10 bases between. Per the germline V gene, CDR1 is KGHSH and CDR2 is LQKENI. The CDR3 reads CASSPLRDSYGYTF. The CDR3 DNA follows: TGTGCCAGCTCACCACTTAGGGACTCCTATGGCTACACCTTC.

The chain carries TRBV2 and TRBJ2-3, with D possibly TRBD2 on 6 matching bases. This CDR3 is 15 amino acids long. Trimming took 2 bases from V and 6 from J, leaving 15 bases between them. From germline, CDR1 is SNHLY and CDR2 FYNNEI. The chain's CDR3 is CASSERDLGWDTQYF. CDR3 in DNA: TGTGCCAGCAGTGAAAGGGACTTGGGGTGGGATACGCAGTATTTT.

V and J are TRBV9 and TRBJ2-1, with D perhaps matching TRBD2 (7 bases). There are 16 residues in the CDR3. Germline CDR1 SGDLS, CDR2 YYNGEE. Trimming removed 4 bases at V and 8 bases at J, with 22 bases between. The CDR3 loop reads CASSSRGRGGRDEQFF. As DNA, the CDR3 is TGTGCCAGCAGCTCGAGAGGTAGGGGGGGCCGGGATGAGCAGTTCTTC.

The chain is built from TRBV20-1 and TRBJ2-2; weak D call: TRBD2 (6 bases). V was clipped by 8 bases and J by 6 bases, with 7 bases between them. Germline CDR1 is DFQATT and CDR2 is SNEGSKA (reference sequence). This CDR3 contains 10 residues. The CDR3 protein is CSTGAGELFF. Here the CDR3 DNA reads TGCAGTACGGGGGCCGGGGAGCTGTTTTTT.

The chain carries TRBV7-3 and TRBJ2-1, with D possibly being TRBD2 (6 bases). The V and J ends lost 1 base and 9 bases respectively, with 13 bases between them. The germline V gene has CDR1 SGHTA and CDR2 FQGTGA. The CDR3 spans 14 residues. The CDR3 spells CASSLSSGVGEQFF. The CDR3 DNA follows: TGTGCCAGCAGCTTAAGTTCGGGAGTCGGTGAGCAGTTCTTC.